This TCR beta chain is drawn from a study of OX40 agonist ivuxolimab in advanced cancers. Study as a whole: Patients were roughly 83% male with ages roughly 20 to 90, mean about 60.

The V and J ends lost 3 bases and 5 bases, in that order; junction bases with no gene match: 15. CDR3 length: 18 amino acids. Germline V CDR1 and CDR2: MDHEN, SYDVKM. Study findings and constraints: At 0.1 to 3.0 mg/kg, clonal expansion of CD4+ and CD8+ blood T cells had occurred by week 6.

The method was immunoSEQ multiplex PCR; TCRdb's version includes in-frame clones alone and lacks a portion of them. Here the sample spans about 22,000 clones, 70% to 90% being singletons. Notes on this clone: Its antigen is still unknown.

Researchers took blood at baseline, on cycle 4 day 1, and on cycle 7 day 1. The receptor was derived from an adult with an advanced solid tumor such as melanoma, head and neck, liver or kidney cancer. The V and J genes are TRBV28 and TRBJ2-1, with 8 bases identical to TRBD2. The starting material was CD4+ or CD8+ T cells sorted from blood, obtained in a trial of the OX40 agonist ivuxolimab. CDR3 nucleotide sequence: TGTGCCAGCAGTTTTCTCGAGGTACTAGCGGCTAAAGACAATGAGCAGTTCTTC. This codes for CASSFLEVLAAKDNEQFF.